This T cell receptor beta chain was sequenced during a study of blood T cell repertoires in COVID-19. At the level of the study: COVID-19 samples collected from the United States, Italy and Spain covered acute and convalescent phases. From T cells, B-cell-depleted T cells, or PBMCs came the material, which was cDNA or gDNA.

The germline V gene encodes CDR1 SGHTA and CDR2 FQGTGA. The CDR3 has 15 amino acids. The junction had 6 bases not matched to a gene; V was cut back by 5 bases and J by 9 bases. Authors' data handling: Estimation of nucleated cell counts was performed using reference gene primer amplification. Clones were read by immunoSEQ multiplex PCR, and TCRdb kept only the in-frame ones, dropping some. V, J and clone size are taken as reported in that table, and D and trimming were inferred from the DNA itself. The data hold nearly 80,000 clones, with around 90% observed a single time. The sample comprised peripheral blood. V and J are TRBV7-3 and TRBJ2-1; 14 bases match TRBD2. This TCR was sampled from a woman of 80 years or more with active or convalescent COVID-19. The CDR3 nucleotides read TGTGCCAGCAGCGTCGGACTAGCGGGGGGCGTTGAGCAGTTCTTC. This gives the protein CASSVGLAGGVEQFF.